Described below is a single TCR beta chain sequence and its context. As handled by the study authors: It was from reference gene primer amplification that nucleated cell counts were estimated. Some clones are missing from TCRdb's copy, which holds only in-frame ones; the method was immunoSEQ multiplex PCR. The DNA gave D and trimming, while V, J and clone size come from that table. The sample lists some 95,000 clones, 86% seen once, with approximately 1.3% in the top ten. The data are from a study of blood T cell repertoires in COVID-19. The overall study: Acute-phase and convalescent COVID-19 samples originated in the United States, Italy and Spain. Sources were T cells, B-cell-depleted T cells, or PBMCs; the material itself was cDNA or gDNA.

V trimming: 3 bases; J trimming: 1 base; junction bases outside the gene matches: 2. CDR3 length: 14 amino acids. CDR1 is KGHSH, CDR2 LQKENI, per germline. The rearrangement joins TRBV18 to TRBJ1-1; 7 bases map to TRBD1. Material: peripheral blood. This clonotype originated in an older man with active or convalescent COVID-19. The CDR3: CASSPGTENTEAFF. CDR3 bases: TGTGCCAGCTCACCCGGGACAGAGAACACTGAAGCTTTCTTT.